This T cell receptor beta chain is from a study of shared clonotypes between healthy human individuals. Only in-frame clones appear in the TCRdb table, and some are missing; sequencing was by immunoSEQ multiplex PCR. This table has 1,500,000 or so clones, about 98.5% appearing once. V shed 7 bases and J shed 1 base, with 19 bases lying between them. Germline CDR1 reads MNHEY; CDR2 reads SMNVEV (reference sequence). The CDR3 length is 16 residues. The chain uses TRBV27 and TRBJ1-1; a weak D match, TRBD1 (6 bases). Sequencing used naive CD4+ T cells sorted from blood. The subset here: CD45RA+ positively selected. The clonotype was recovered from a young man in good health. The CDR3 protein is CASTPRGATTNTEAFF. The CDR3 bases are TGTGCCAGCACCCCGCGGGGGGCTACGACGAACACTGAAGCTTTCTTT.